Listed here is a single T cell receptor (beta chain). Its target is not known. The data were obtained in a study of T cell responses to AZD1222 COVID-19 vaccine. Study-wide background: It was second doses at about 4 or about 12 weeks that were pooled.

Trimming at V came to 5 bases and at J to 1 base, leaving 3 bases not matched to a gene. The CDR3 covers 15 residues. In germline, CDR1 is LNHDA, CDR2 SQIVND (reference sequence). Produced via immunoSEQ multiplex PCR; TCRdb's table is partial and in-frame only. The sample shows 150,000 to 200,000 clones, roughly 93% of them seen only once. Study findings and constraints: Per reports, nearly half of all spike-specific TCRs target regions that are unmutated in variants. A mostly white British donor set with more females was recruited, and clonal diversity was possibly underestimated. At baseline, just five to seven AZD1222 recipients tested seropositive.

The material sequenced was peripheral blood, taken on day 0 of AZD1222 vaccination. This sequence was found in an adult in good health. The gene calls are TRBV19 and TRBJ2-1; 9 positions agree with TRBD1. CDR3 region: CASSPDRGSYNEQFF. In nucleotides, the CDR3 is TGTGCCAGTAGTCCCGACAGGGGGTCCTACAATGAGCAGTTCTTC.